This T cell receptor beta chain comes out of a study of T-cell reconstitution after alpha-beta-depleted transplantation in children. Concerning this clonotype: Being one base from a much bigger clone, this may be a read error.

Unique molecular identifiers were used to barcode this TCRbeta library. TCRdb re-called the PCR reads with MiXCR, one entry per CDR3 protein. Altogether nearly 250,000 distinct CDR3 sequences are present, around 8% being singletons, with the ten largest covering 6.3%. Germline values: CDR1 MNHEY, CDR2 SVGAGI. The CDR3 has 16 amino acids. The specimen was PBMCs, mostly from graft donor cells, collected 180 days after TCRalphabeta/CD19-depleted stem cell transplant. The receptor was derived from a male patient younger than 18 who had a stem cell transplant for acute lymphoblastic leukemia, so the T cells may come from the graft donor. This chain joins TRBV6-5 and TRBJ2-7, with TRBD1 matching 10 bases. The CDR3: CAGSYPDGQGVDEQYF. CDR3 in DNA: TGTGCCGGCAGTTACCCTGATGGACAGGGGGTAGACGAGCAGTACTTC.